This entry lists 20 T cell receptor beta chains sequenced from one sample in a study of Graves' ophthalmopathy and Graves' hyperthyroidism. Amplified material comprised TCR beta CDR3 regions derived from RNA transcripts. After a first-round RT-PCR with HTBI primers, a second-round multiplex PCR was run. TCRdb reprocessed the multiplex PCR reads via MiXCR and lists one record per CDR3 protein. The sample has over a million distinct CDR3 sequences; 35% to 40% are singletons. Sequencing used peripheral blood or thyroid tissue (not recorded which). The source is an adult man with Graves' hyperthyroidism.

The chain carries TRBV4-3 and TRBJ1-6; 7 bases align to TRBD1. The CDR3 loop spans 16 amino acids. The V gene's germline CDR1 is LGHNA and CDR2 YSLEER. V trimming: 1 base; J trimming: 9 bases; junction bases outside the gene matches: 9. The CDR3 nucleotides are TGCGCCAGCAGCCAAGTTTTGGGACAGCGGGGTTCACCCCTCCACTTT. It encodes CASSQVLGQRGSPLHF.

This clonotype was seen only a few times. CDR3 in amino acids: CASSITSGGDEQYF. In DNA form, the CDR3 reads TGTGCCAGCAGCATTACTAGCGGGGGGGACGAGCAGTACTTC. The rearrangement joins TRBV7-8 to TRBJ2-7; 13 nucleotides match TRBD2. CDR3 size: 14 residues. Germline CDR1 and CDR2: SGHVS and FQNEAQ. The V and J ends lost 5 bases and 5 bases, in that order; junction bases with no gene match: 3.

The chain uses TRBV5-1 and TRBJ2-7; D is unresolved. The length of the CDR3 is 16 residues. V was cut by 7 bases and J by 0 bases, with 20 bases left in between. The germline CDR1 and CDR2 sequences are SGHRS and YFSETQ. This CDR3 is CASAPSGGPFSYEQYF. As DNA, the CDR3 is TGCGCCAGCGCCCCCTCGGGCGGTCCCTTCTCCTACGAGCAGTACTTC.

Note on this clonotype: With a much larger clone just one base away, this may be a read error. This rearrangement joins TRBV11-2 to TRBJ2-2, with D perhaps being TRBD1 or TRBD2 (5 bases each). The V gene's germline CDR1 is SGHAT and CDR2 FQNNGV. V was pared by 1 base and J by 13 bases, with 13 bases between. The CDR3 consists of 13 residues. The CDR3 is CASSLVSGTGLFF. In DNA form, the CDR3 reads TGTGCCAGCAGCTTAGTTTCAGGGACGGGGCTGTTTTTT.

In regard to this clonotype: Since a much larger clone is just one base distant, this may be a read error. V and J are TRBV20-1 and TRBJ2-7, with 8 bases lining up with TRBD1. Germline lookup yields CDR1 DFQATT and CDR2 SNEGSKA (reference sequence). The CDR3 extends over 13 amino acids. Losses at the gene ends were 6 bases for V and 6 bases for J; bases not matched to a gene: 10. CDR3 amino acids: CSAPDREDGEQYF. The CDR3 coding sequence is TGCAGTGCCCCGGACAGGGAGGACGGCGAGCAGTACTTC.

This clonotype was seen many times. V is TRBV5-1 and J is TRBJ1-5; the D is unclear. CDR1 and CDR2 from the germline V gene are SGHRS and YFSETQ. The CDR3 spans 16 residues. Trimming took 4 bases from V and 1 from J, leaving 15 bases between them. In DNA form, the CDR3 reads TGCGCCAGCAGCCCCAGCCCCGGTGCAAGCAATCAGCCCCAGCATTTT. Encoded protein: CASSPSPGASNQPQHF.

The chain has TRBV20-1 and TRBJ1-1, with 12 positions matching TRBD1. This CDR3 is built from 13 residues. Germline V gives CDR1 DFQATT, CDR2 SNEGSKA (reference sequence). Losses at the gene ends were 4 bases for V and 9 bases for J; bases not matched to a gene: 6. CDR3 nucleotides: TGCAGTGCTAACCGGGACAGGGGGCAGAAAGCTTTCTTT. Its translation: CSANRDRGQKAFF.

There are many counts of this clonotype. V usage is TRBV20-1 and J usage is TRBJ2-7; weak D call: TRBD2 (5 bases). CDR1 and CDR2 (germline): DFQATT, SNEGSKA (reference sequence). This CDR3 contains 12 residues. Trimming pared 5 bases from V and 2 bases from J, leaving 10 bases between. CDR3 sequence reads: CSASDGTYEQYF. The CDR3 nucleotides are TGCAGTGCTTCGGACGGGACCTACGAGCAGTACTTC.

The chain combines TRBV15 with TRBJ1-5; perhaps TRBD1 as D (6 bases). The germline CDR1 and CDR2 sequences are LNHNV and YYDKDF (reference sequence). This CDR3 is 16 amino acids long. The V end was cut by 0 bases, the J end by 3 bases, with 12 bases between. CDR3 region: CATSRDRGSNNQPQHF. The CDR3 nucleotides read TGTGCCACCAGCAGAGATAGGGGGTCTAACAATCAGCCCCAGCATTTT.

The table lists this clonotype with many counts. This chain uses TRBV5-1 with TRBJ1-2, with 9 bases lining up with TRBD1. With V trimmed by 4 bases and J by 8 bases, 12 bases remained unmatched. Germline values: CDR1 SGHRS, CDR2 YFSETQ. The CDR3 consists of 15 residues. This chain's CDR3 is CASSDPGQGFGGYTF. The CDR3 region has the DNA TGCGCCAGCAGCGACCCGGGACAGGGTTTTGGAGGCTACACCTTC.

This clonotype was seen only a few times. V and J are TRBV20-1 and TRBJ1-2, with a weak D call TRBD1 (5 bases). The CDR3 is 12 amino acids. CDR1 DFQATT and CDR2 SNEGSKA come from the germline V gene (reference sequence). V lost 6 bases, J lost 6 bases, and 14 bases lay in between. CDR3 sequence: CSAAGGVHGYTF. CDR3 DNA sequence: TGCAGTGCCGCCGGGGGTGTTCATGGCTACACCTTC.

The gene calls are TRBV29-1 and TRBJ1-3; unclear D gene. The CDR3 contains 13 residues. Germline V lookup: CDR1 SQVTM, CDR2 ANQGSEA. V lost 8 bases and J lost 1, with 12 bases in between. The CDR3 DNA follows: TGCAGCTTGTCGGTGGGTTCTGGAAACACCATATATTTT. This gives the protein CSLSVGSGNTIYF.

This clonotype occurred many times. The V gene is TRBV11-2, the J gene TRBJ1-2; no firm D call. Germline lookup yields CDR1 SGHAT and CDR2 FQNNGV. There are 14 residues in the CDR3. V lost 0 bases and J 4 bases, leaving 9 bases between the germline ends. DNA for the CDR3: TGTGCCAGCAGCTTAGAAGGTGTCGCCTATGGCTACACCTTC. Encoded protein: CASSLEGVAYGYTF. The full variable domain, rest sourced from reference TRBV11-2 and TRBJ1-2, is EAGVAQSPRYKIIEKRQSVAFWCNPISGHATLYWYQQILGQGPKLLIQFQNNGVVDDSQLPKDRFSAERLKGVDSTLKIQPAKLEDSAVYLCASSLEGVAYGYTFGSGTRLTVV.

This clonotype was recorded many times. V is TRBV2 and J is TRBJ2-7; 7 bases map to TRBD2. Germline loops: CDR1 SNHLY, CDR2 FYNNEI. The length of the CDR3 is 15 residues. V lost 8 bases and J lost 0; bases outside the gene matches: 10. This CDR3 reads CASGNWGRASYEQYF. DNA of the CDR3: TGTGCCAGCGGGAACTGGGGGAGGGCCTCCTACGAGCAGTACTTC.

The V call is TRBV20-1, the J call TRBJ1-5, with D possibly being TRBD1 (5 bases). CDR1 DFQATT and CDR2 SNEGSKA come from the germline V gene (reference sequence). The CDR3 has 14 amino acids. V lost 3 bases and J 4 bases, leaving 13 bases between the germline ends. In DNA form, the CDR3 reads TGCAGTGCTAGCCCCGGGGCCTCGAATCAGCCCCAGCATTTT. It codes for CSASPGASNQPQHF.

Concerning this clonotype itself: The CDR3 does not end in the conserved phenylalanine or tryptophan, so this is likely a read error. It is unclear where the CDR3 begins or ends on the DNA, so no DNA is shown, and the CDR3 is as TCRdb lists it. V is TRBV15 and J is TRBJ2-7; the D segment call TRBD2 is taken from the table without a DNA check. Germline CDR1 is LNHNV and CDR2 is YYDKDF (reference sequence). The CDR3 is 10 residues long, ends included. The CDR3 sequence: CATSRDRAVT.

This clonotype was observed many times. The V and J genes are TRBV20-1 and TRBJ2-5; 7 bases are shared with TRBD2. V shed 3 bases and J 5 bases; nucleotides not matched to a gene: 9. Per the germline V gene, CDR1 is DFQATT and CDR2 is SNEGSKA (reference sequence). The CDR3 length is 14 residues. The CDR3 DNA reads TGCAGTGCTAGCATGGGACTACTCGGGGAGACCCAGTACTTC. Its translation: CSASMGLLGETQYF.

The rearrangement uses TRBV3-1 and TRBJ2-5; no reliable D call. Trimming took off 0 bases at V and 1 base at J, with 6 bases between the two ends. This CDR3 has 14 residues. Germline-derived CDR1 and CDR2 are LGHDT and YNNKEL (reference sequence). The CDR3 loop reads CASSQETIQETQYF. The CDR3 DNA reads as TGTGCCAGCAGCCAAGAGACGATCCAAGAGACCCAGTACTTC.

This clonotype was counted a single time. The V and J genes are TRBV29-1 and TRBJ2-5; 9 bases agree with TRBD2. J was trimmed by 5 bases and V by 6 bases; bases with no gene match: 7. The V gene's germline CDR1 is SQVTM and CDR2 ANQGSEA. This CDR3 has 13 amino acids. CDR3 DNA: TGCAGCGTGGGAGGGACTAGCACGGAGACCCAGTACTTC. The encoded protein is CSVGGTSTETQYF.

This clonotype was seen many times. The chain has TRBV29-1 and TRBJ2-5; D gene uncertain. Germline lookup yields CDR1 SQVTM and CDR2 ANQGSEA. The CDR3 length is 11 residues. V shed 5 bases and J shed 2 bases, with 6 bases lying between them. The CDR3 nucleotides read TGCAGCGTTTCACCGCAAGAGACCCAGTACTTC. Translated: CSVSPQETQYF.